This T cell receptor (beta chain) was identified in a study of blood T cells in healthy people across ages. Study findings and constraints: Relative to aged donors, long-lived donors carried more naive CD4+ cells and displayed higher diversity. There was a strong correlation between TCR beta diversity and naive T cell percentage.

The authors ran a second PCR of roughly 6 to 11 cycles using a sample-barcoded 5' primer and a J-beta primer mix. MiXCR was run by TCRdb on the 5' RACE reads, yielding one entry per CDR3 protein. The sample comprises approximately 600,000 distinct CDR3 sequences, roughly three fifths of which are singletons, and more than 35% rests with the top ten. This CDR3 region has 12 residues. J was trimmed by 6 bases and V by 7 bases; bases with no gene match: 5. The germline V gene encodes CDR1 SQVTM and CDR2 ANQGSEA. This clonotype was detected a few times. The antigen is undetermined. This sequence originates from a man aged 55 to 70 in good health. The rearrangement joins TRBV29-1 to TRBJ1-4; TRBD1 aligns across 7 bases. Sequencing was performed on blood. CDR3 protein: CSAGTEDEKLFF. The CDR3 DNA reads as TGCAGCGCCGGGACAGAGGATGAAAAACTGTTTTTT.